This is a list of T cell receptor beta chains from one sample in a study of T cell changes during pregnancy in multiple sclerosis. Produced via immunoSEQ multiplex PCR; TCRdb's table is partial and in-frame only. Of about 110,000 clones listed, about 90% are singletons. Sample: peripheral blood, taken before pregnancy. The receptors come from a female donor with multiple sclerosis, enrolled in a pregnancy study. Each CDR3 is given with its conserved first and last residue. The D gene is left open where the match is weak. Only part of the rows carry a size: once, few, many, or a class if the clone is expanded.

size | J | V | D | CDR3 | DNA
NA | TRBJ2-4 | TRBV5-1 | NA | CASSQQEAKNIQYF | TGCGCCAGCAGCCAACAGGAAGCCAAAAACATTCAGTACTTC
NA | TRBJ1-2 | TRBV10-3 | TRBD1 | CAISFGTGRALGYTF | TGTGCCATCAGTTTCGGGACAGGGCGAGCGTTAGGCTACACCTTC
NA | TRBJ2-7 | TRBV21-1 | NA | CASNSGQGPVYEQYF | TGTGCCAGCAATTCGGGACAGGGGCCTGTCTACGAGCAGTACTTC
NA | TRBJ2-5 | TRBV7-8 | TRBD2 | CASSFISSGQETQYF | TGTGCCAGCAGCTTTATCTCTAGCGGGCAAGAGACCCAGTACTTC
NA | TRBJ1-3 | TRBV27 | NA | CASSRLPVGNTIYF | TGTGCCAGCAGTCGCCTCCCGGTCGGAAACACCATATATTTT
NA | TRBJ1-2 | TRBV4-3 | NA | CASSQEIGNYGYTF | TGCGCCAGCAGCCAAGAGATCGGGAACTATGGCTACACCTTC
NA | TRBJ1-4 | TRBV19 | NA | CATGPRNEKLFF | TGTGCCACAGGGCCGCGTAATGAAAAACTGTTTTTT
NA | TRBJ2-1 | TRBV5-6 | TRBD2 | CASSLLAGDLYNEQFF | TGTGCCAGCAGCTTGCTAGCGGGGGACCTATACAATGAGCAGTTCTTC
NA | TRBJ2-7 | TRBV30 | NA | CAWVGATPQGSYEQYF | TGTGCCTGGGTTGGGGCTACCCCGCAAGGCTCCTACGAGCAGTACTTC
NA | TRBJ2-7 | TRBV6-6 | NA | CASRTDSSSYEQYF | TGTGCCAGCAGAACGGACTCCTCGAGTTACGAGCAGTACTTC
NA | TRBJ2-5 | TRBV2 | TRBD2 | CASRASGMGQETQYF | TGTGCCAGCAGAGCTAGCGGGATGGGGCAAGAGACCCAGTACTTC
once | TRBJ2-1 | TRBV6-1 | TRBD2 | CASRAGTSGRDEQFF | TGTGCCAGCAGGGCTGGGACTAGCGGGCGGGATGAGCAGTTCTTC
NA | TRBJ1-1 | TRBV6-6 | NA | CASTTPDSRAFF | TGTGCCAGCACCACCCCGGACAGTAGGGCTTTCTTT
NA | TRBJ1-3 | TRBV18 | TRBD1 | CASSPRQGASSGNTIYF | TGTGCCAGCTCACCGCGCCAGGGGGCAAGTTCTGGAAACACCATATATTTT
NA | TRBJ2-3 | TRBV30 | TRBD2 | CAWSGTSVYTDTQYF | TGTGCCTGGAGTGGGACTAGCGTTTACACAGATACGCAGTATTTT
NA | TRBJ2-3 | TRBV19 | NA | CASSIGGPDTQYF | TGTGCCAGTAGTATAGGGGGCCCAGATACGCAGTATTTT
NA | TRBJ2-7 | TRBV6-6 | NA | CASSSLPEPTGEQYF | TGTGCCAGCAGCTCCCTTCCGGAGCCCACCGGGGAGCAGTACTTC
NA | TRBJ1-6 | TRBV7-8 | TRBD1 | CASSPGTDNSPLHF | TGTGCCAGCAGCCCTGGGACAGATAATTCACCCCTCCACTTT
NA | TRBJ1-3 | TRBV5-1 | NA | CASSSEGGLGVDTIYF | TGCGCCAGCAGCTCTGAGGGTGGTTTGGGAGTGGACACCATATATTTT
NA | TRBJ2-7 | TRBV19 | TRBD1 | CASSDRVSYEQYF | TGTGCCAGTTCAGACAGGGTTTCCTACGAGCAGTACTTC
NA | TRBJ1-5 | TRBV15 | NA | CATSGLRDSNQPQHF | TGTGCCACCAGCGGGCTCAGGGATAGCAATCAGCCCCAGCATTTT
NA | TRBJ2-5 | TRBV5-1 | TRBD2 | CASSPGTSGGAETQYF | TGCGCCAGCAGCCCCGGGACTAGCGGGGGGGCCGAGACCCAGTACTTC
NA | TRBJ2-3 | TRBV29-1 | NA | CSVEELRADTQYF | TGCAGCGTTGAAGAACTTAGAGCAGATACGCAGTATTTT
NA | TRBJ2-5 | TRBV18 | TRBD1 | CASSLDRGKETQYF | TGTGCCAGCTCACTTGACAGGGGGAAGGAGACCCAGTACTTC
few | TRBJ1-2 | TRBV6-5 | NA | CASSPGHPAHGYTF | TGTGCCAGCAGTCCAGGACACCCGGCCCATGGCTACACCTTC
NA | TRBJ2-6 | TRBV28 | TRBD2 | CASSWGTGGATGANVLTF | TGTGCCAGCAGTTGGGGGACGGGGGGGGCAACTGGGGCCAACGTCCTGACTTTC
NA | TRBJ2-5 | TRBV19 | TRBD2 | CASALAAQETQYF | TGTGCCAGTGCACTAGCGGCCCAAGAGACCCAGTACTTC
NA | TRBJ2-5 | TRBV7-9 | TRBD2 | CASSAGTGGKETQYF | TGTGCCAGCAGCGCAGGGACCGGGGGGAAAGAGACCCAGTACTTC
once | TRBJ2-1 | TRBV9 | TRBD2 | CASSVGPLVAGDEQFF | TGTGCCAGCAGCGTAGGGCCGCTGGTAGCGGGAGATGAGCAGTTCTTC
NA | TRBJ1-1 | TRBV9 | TRBD1 | CASSDGTGSGTTEAFF | TGTGCCAGCAGCGACGGGACAGGGAGTGGAACCACTGAAGCTTTCTTT
NA | TRBJ1-1 | TRBV6-1 | TRBD1 | CASSASTGFGRMNTEAFF | TGTGCCAGCAGTGCGTCGACAGGGTTCGGCAGGATGAACACTGAAGCTTTCTTT